This TCR beta chain was obtained from a study of T cells after yellow fever vaccination. This clonotype was found many times. Germline loops: CDR1 DFQATT, CDR2 SNEGSKA (reference sequence). Trimming took off 3 bases at V and 8 bases at J, with 17 bases between the two ends. This CDR3 region has 14 residues. TCRdb processed the 5' RACE reads anew with MiXCR; each CDR3 protein has one entry. Of more than 90,000 distinct CDR3 sequences listed, about 7.2% are singletons. V gene TRBV20-1 combines with J gene TRBJ2-1, with TRBD2 as a possible D gene (7 bases). The receptor was isolated from a man between 18 and 29 years old who received the YFV17D yellow fever vaccine. The sequencing used CD4+ T cells sorted from PBMCs, collected roughly 46 days after the first yellow fever vaccination. CDR3 coding DNA: TGCAGTGCTAGTAGGGGGGGACGGCCCTATGAGCAGTTCTTC. Its translation: CSASRGGRPYEQFF.